These T cell receptor beta chains were read from a single sample in a study of shared clonotypes between healthy human individuals. Assay used: immunoSEQ multiplex PCR; TCRdb lists only in-frame clones, some missing. This sample has some 800,000 clones, with around 93% found just once. Sequencing was carried out using naive CD8+ T cells sorted from blood. These TCRs come from a man younger than 40 in good health. Each CDR3 is given with its conserved first and last residue. The D gene is left open where the match is weak. Only part of the rows carry a size: once, few, many, or a class if the clone is expanded.

abundance: -
d_gene: -
j_gene: TRBJ1-2
v_gene: TRBV5-4
CDR3nt: TGTGCCAGCAGCTTGGCCGAGAGGGGCCATAACTATGGCTACACCTTC
CDR3aa: CASSLAERGHNYGYTF

abundance: -
d_gene: TRBD2
j_gene: TRBJ2-3
v_gene: TRBV7-8
CDR3nt: TGTGCCAGCAGCTCAGCCGCAGCGGGGGGCACAGATACGCAGTATTTT
CDR3aa: CASSSAAAGGTDTQYF

abundance: -
d_gene: -
j_gene: TRBJ2-1
v_gene: TRBV7-9
CDR3nt: TGTGCCAGCAGCTTAACCCAAGCAGCGGCCAACAATGAGCAGTTCTTC
CDR3aa: CASSLTQAAANNEQFF

abundance: -
d_gene: -
j_gene: TRBJ2-3
v_gene: TRBV7-2
CDR3nt: TGTGCCAGCAGCTTCGCGGGTAGCACAGATACGCAGTATTTT
CDR3aa: CASSFAGSTDTQYF

abundance: -
d_gene: -
j_gene: TRBJ2-1
v_gene: TRBV5-4
CDR3nt: TGTGCCAGCAGCTTGGGGGGGTATGAGCAGTTCTTC
CDR3aa: CASSLGGYEQFF

abundance: -
d_gene: TRBD1
j_gene: TRBJ2-6
v_gene: TRBV27
CDR3nt: TGTGCCAGCAGTCCCGGGCGCGGACAGGGGCCTGGGGCCAACGTCCTGACTTTC
CDR3aa: CASSPGRGQGPGANVLTF

abundance: once
d_gene: -
j_gene: TRBJ1-2
v_gene: TRBV6-1
CDR3nt: TGTGCCAGCACCCAAGCCGGTCTTCTGGATGGCTACACCTTC
CDR3aa: CASTQAGLLDGYTF

abundance: -
d_gene: TRBD2
j_gene: TRBJ2-7
v_gene: TRBV5-8
CDR3nt: TGTGCCAGCAGCTTCGGGACTAGCGGGAGGGACGAGCAGTACTTC
CDR3aa: CASSFGTSGRDEQYF

abundance: -
d_gene: -
j_gene: TRBJ2-1
v_gene: TRBV27
CDR3nt: TGTGCCAGCAGTTTAGGCGGCGAGGGATACAATGAGCAGTTCTTC
CDR3aa: CASSLGGEGYNEQFF

abundance: -
d_gene: -
j_gene: TRBJ2-7
v_gene: TRBV2
CDR3nt: TGTGCCAGCAGTGAAGGGGCAGGGGCAGGATACGAGCAGTACTTC
CDR3aa: CASSEGAGAGYEQYF

abundance: -
d_gene: -
j_gene: TRBJ1-1
v_gene: TRBV14
CDR3nt: TGTGCCAGCAGCCTCGGTGTTGGCACTGAAGCTTTCTTT
CDR3aa: CASSLGVGTEAFF

abundance: -
d_gene: TRBD2
j_gene: TRBJ2-5
v_gene: TRBV5-4
CDR3nt: TGTGCCAGCAGCTGGGGACTAGCGGGTGCCCTGCTCCTAGAGACCCAGTACTTC
CDR3aa: CASSWGLAGALLLETQYF

abundance: -
d_gene: -
j_gene: TRBJ2-5
v_gene: TRBV20-1
CDR3nt: TGCAGTGCTAGAGATTCTGAGACCCAGTACTTC
CDR3aa: CSARDSETQYF

abundance: -
d_gene: -
j_gene: TRBJ2-3
v_gene: TRBV7-9
CDR3nt: TGTGCCAGCAGCTTAGCTGTTGATACGCAGTATTTT
CDR3aa: CASSLAVDTQYF

abundance: -
d_gene: TRBD2
j_gene: TRBJ2-3
v_gene: TRBV11-3
CDR3nt: TGTGCCAGCAGCTGGGGAGGGGCAGATACGCAGTATTTT
CDR3aa: CASSWGGADTQYF

abundance: -
d_gene: TRBD2
j_gene: TRBJ2-3
v_gene: TRBV28
CDR3nt: TGTGCCAGCAGTTTAGCACCCGGGACTAGCGGGAGGGATATAAGGAGAACCACAGATACGCAGTATTTT
CDR3aa: CASSLAPGTSGRDIRRTTDTQYF

abundance: -
d_gene: TRBD2
j_gene: TRBJ2-3
v_gene: TRBV7-9
CDR3nt: TGTGCCAGCAGCCCAAACCGCGGGAGGGCCGTAGATACGCAGTATTTT
CDR3aa: CASSPNRGRAVDTQYF

abundance: -
d_gene: -
j_gene: TRBJ2-5
v_gene: TRBV5-6
CDR3nt: TGTGCCAGCAGCTCCGGTCTGGGCAGGGACCAAGAGACCCAGTACTTC
CDR3aa: CASSSGLGRDQETQYF

abundance: -
d_gene: -
j_gene: TRBJ2-7
v_gene: TRBV7-2
CDR3nt: TGTGCCAGCAGCTTAGAGAGGATGGGCCTTCTTAACGAGCAGTACTTC
CDR3aa: CASSLERMGLLNEQYF

abundance: -
d_gene: -
j_gene: TRBJ2-7
v_gene: TRBV7-7
CDR3nt: TGTGCTAGCAGCATTGCCCGGGACGGACATTACGAGCAGTACTTC
CDR3aa: CASSIARDGHYEQYF

abundance: -
d_gene: -
j_gene: TRBJ2-7
v_gene: TRBV6-1
CDR3nt: TGTGCCAGCAGTGAAGGCGTCCTCTACGAGCAGTACTTC
CDR3aa: CASSEGVLYEQYF

abundance: -
d_gene: -
j_gene: TRBJ1-2
v_gene: TRBV6-1
CDR3nt: TGTGCCAGCACTCCCACACCTAACTATGGCTACACCTTC
CDR3aa: CASTPTPNYGYTF

abundance: -
d_gene: TRBD2
j_gene: TRBJ2-1
v_gene: TRBV9
CDR3nt: TGTGCCAGCAGCCTAGAGGCGGGAGGTTACAACAATGAGCAGTTCTTC
CDR3aa: CASSLEAGGYNNEQFF

abundance: few
d_gene: -
j_gene: TRBJ1-1
v_gene: TRBV27
CDR3nt: TGTGCCAGCAGTTTTGGCACCGGGAATGAAGCTTTCTTT
CDR3aa: CASSFGTGNEAFF

abundance: -
d_gene: -
j_gene: TRBJ2-3
v_gene: TRBV7-2
CDR3nt: TGTGCCAGCAGCTTGAGTTCAGATACGCAGTATTTT
CDR3aa: CASSLSSDTQYF

abundance: -
d_gene: -
j_gene: TRBJ1-5
v_gene: TRBV4-1
CDR3nt: TGCGCCAGCAGCCAAGTGGGAATCAATCAGCCCCAGCATTTT
CDR3aa: CASSQVGINQPQHF

abundance: -
d_gene: -
j_gene: TRBJ1-1
v_gene: TRBV7-8
CDR3nt: TGTGCCAGCAGCTCCCAGACTTCAGGGGACACTGAAGCTTTCTTT
CDR3aa: CASSSQTSGDTEAFF

abundance: -
d_gene: -
j_gene: TRBJ1-5
v_gene: TRBV6-1
CDR3nt: TGTGCCAGCAGTGAAATGCTAAGTTGGGGCAATCAGCCCCAGCATTTT
CDR3aa: CASSEMLSWGNQPQHF

abundance: -
d_gene: -
j_gene: TRBJ1-3
v_gene: TRBV30
CDR3nt: TGTGCCTGGAGTGTCGGCTCTGGAAACACCATATATTTT
CDR3aa: CAWSVGSGNTIYF

abundance: -
d_gene: -
j_gene: TRBJ2-7
v_gene: TRBV4-3
CDR3nt: TGCGCCAGCAGCCAACACCTTGGGGGCAGGGGCTCCTACGAGCAGTACTTC
CDR3aa: CASSQHLGGRGSYEQYF

abundance: -
d_gene: -
j_gene: TRBJ1-5
v_gene: TRBV7-2
CDR3nt: TGTGCCAGCAGCTCCCACAGTTATAGCAATCAGCCCCAGCATTTT
CDR3aa: CASSSHSYSNQPQHF

abundance: once
d_gene: -
j_gene: TRBJ1-1
v_gene: TRBV11-2
CDR3nt: TGTGCCAGCAGCTTTTTTTGGGACACTGAAGCTTTCTTT
CDR3aa: CASSFFWDTEAFF

abundance: -
d_gene: TRBD2
j_gene: TRBJ2-7
v_gene: TRBV7-9
CDR3nt: TGTGCCAGCAGCTTAGGACTAGCGGGAGGAAACGAGCAGTACTTC
CDR3aa: CASSLGLAGGNEQYF

abundance: -
d_gene: TRBD2
j_gene: TRBJ2-2
v_gene: TRBV5-6
CDR3nt: TGTGCCAGCAGCCATGCGACTAGCGGGGTTACCGGGGAGCTGTTTTTT
CDR3aa: CASSHATSGVTGELFF

abundance: -
d_gene: -
j_gene: TRBJ2-7
v_gene: TRBV9
CDR3nt: TGTGCCAGCAGCCCCACAGGGAGCTCCTACGAGCAGTACTTC
CDR3aa: CASSPTGSSYEQYF

abundance: few
d_gene: TRBD1
j_gene: TRBJ2-7
v_gene: TRBV12-5
CDR3nt: TGTGCTAGTGGTTCGGGGACAGGCTACGAGCAGTACTTC
CDR3aa: CASGSGTGYEQYF

abundance: few
d_gene: -
j_gene: TRBJ1-5
v_gene: TRBV6-1
CDR3nt: TGTGCCAGCAGTGTAAAGGGCCCGATGCCCCAGCATTTT
CDR3aa: CASSVKGPMPQHF

abundance: many
d_gene: -
j_gene: TRBJ2-7
v_gene: TRBV2
CDR3nt: TGTGCCAGCAGTGATGCCTACGAGCAGTACTTC
CDR3aa: CASSDAYEQYF

abundance: -
d_gene: TRBD1
j_gene: TRBJ2-7
v_gene: TRBV5-4
CDR3nt: TGTGCCAGCAGCGCGTGGGTTAGGACAGGGTCAGTCTACGAGCAGTACTTC
CDR3aa: CASSAWVRTGSVYEQYF

abundance: -
d_gene: -
j_gene: TRBJ2-7
v_gene: TRBV6-1
CDR3nt: TGTGCCAGCAGTGAAACTTTCGGCCTAGCACCTAACTACGAGCAGTACTTC
CDR3aa: CASSETFGLAPNYEQYF

abundance: -
d_gene: TRBD1
j_gene: TRBJ2-7
v_gene: TRBV5-1
CDR3nt: TGCGCCAGCAGCTGGGGGGACAGGGAAATGAGTGGGACCAACGAGCAGTACTTC
CDR3aa: CASSWGDREMSGTNEQYF

abundance: once
d_gene: TRBD1
j_gene: TRBJ2-7
v_gene: TRBV27
CDR3nt: TGTGCCAGCAACACCCGGCAGGGGGCTTCCTACGAGCAGTACTTC
CDR3aa: CASNTRQGASYEQYF

abundance: -
d_gene: -
j_gene: TRBJ2-5
v_gene: TRBV11-2
CDR3nt: TGTGCCAGCAGCTTAGAACGTCGAGGGTTCCAAGAGACCCAGTACTTC
CDR3aa: CASSLERRGFQETQYF

abundance: -
d_gene: TRBD2
j_gene: TRBJ2-3
v_gene: TRBV9
CDR3nt: TGTGCCAGCAGCCTTCCCGGGACTAGCGGGATAGATACGCAGTATTTT
CDR3aa: CASSLPGTSGIDTQYF

abundance: -
d_gene: TRBD2
j_gene: TRBJ2-7
v_gene: TRBV19
CDR3nt: TGTGCCAGTAGTATAGGCGGGAGCTACTCCTACGAGCAGTACTTC
CDR3aa: CASSIGGSYSYEQYF

abundance: -
d_gene: -
j_gene: TRBJ1-2
v_gene: TRBV6-5
CDR3nt: TGTGCCAGCAGCCCCGGGGGCAGGTGGGACTATGGCTACACCTTC
CDR3aa: CASSPGGRWDYGYTF

abundance: -
d_gene: -
j_gene: TRBJ2-5
v_gene: TRBV29-1
CDR3nt: TGCAGCGTTGAAGATCGGGCGGTCCAAGAGACCCAGTACTTC
CDR3aa: CSVEDRAVQETQYF

abundance: -
d_gene: -
j_gene: TRBJ2-7
v_gene: TRBV27
CDR3nt: TGTGCCAGCAGTTTTGGAATGGGGCGCGAGCAGTACTTC
CDR3aa: CASSFGMGREQYF

abundance: -
d_gene: TRBD2
j_gene: TRBJ2-1
v_gene: TRBV25-1
CDR3nt: TGTGCCAGCAGTGACCGCCTAGCGGGCAGCTCCTACAATGAGCAGTTCTTC
CDR3aa: CASSDRLAGSSYNEQFF